The 17 T cell receptor beta chains presented below share a single source sample, sequenced in a study of T cells in Graves' hyperthyroidism and ophthalmopathy. TCR beta CDR3 regions were amplified from RNA transcripts. The primer set for the first-round RT-PCR of the TCR CDR3 was HTBI. TCRdb fed the multiplex PCR reads into MiXCR, producing one record per CDR3 protein. The table shows some 300,000 distinct CDR3 sequences, with around a fifth occurring only once. The specimen was blood. The receptor source for this set is a man aged 50-60 years with Graves' ophthalmopathy.

The gene calls are TRBV7-8 and TRBJ2-7; D not certain. V shed 5 bases and J shed 4 bases, with 18 bases lying between them. Germline V gene sequence: CDR1 SGHVS, CDR2 FQNEAQ. CDR3 size: 15 residues. The CDR3 nucleotides read TGTGCCAGCAGCCTCCCCCCGGATACACTTTACGAGCAGTACTTC. Translation: CASSLPPDTLYEQYF. Based on the CDR3 plus reference TRBV7-8 and TRBJ2-7, the full variable domain is GAGVSQSPRYKVAKRGQDVALRCDPISGHVSLFWYQQALGQGPEFLTYFQNEAQLDKSGLPSDRFFAERPEGSVSTLKIQRTQQEDSAVYLCASSLPPDTLYEQYFGPGTRLTVT.

This clonotype turned up a few times. This chain joins TRBV6-1 and TRBJ2-7; possible D gene TRBD2, 6 bases. Germline V gives CDR1 MNHNS, CDR2 SASEGT. The CDR3 runs to 15 residues. V was shortened by 7 bases and J by 2 bases, with 18 bases between the two germline ends. The CDR3 coding sequence is TGTGCCAGCACCCAGGCAGGCCGGAGGGCCTACGAGCAGTACTTC. The encoded protein is CASTQAGRRAYEQYF.

In this sample, this clonotype turned up many times. This chain uses TRBV9 with TRBJ2-5; possibly TRBD2 for D (6 bases). V lost 4 bases and J lost 5, with 18 bases in between. Germline values: CDR1 SGDLS, CDR2 YYNGEE. The CDR3 consists of 15 residues. CDR3 loop: CASSLAGLPFETQYF. CDR3 bases: TGTGCCAGCAGCTTGGCGGGACTGCCTTTTGAGACCCAGTACTTC.

The rearrangement uses TRBV7-3 and TRBJ2-1, with D unresolved. Trimming removed 2 bases at V and 12 bases at J, with 14 bases between. This CDR3 contains 13 residues. The germline V gene encodes CDR1 SGHTA and CDR2 FQGTGA. CDR3 in DNA: TGTGCCAGCAGCTTAGAGGAAGGGTCGGGGCAGTTCTTC. This sequence encodes CASSLEEGSGQFF.

This clonotype appeared many times. This sequence joins TRBV30 and TRBJ2-4; 10 nucleotides agree with TRBD2. Germline assignment: CDR1 GTSNPN and CDR2 SVGIG (reference sequence). V was clipped by 3 bases and J by 1 base; unmatched bases: 6. This CDR3 is 16 amino acids long. CDR3 protein: CAWSFTSGKAKNIQYF. CDR3 DNA: TGTGCCTGGAGCTTTACTAGCGGGAAGGCCAAAAACATTCAGTACTTC. Combining the CDR3 with reference TRBV30 and TRBJ2-4 gives the whole variable domain SQTIHQWPATLVQPVGSPLSLECTVEGTSNPNLYWYRQAAGRGLQLLFYSVGIGQISSEVPQNLSASRPQDRQFILSSKKLLLSDSGFYLCAWSFTSGKAKNIQYFGAGTRLSVL.

The chain combines TRBV6-1 with TRBJ1-2; TRBD1 matches at 8 bases. Germline lookup yields CDR1 MNHNS and CDR2 SASEGT. The CDR3 is made up of 14 amino acids. V lost 6 bases, J lost 4 bases, and 7 bases stayed unmatched. CDR3 sequence reads: CASSTTGTGYGYTF. In nucleotides, the CDR3 is TGTGCCAGCAGCACCACCGGGACAGGCTATGGCTACACCTTC.

This clonotype was picked up many times. V and J are TRBV3-1 and TRBJ2-1; 8 nucleotides line up with TRBD2. This CDR3 has 15 residues. The germline gives CDR1 LGHDT, CDR2 YNNKEL (reference sequence). Unmatched junction bases numbered 3, after V lost 0 bases and J lost 5 bases. Written as DNA, the CDR3 is TGTGCCAGCAGCCAAGAACTAGCGGTCAACAATGAGCAGTTCTTC. Translation: CASSQELAVNNEQFF.

This clonotype was seen only a few times. This chain uses TRBV6-1 with TRBJ2-1; 15 nucleotides line up with TRBD2. This CDR3 region has 17 residues. Germline CDR1 reads MNHNS; CDR2 reads SASEGT. With 6 bases clipped from V and 5 bases from J, the junction kept 8 bases outside the gene matches. The CDR3 sequence is CASSAWTSGRADNEQFF. CDR3 in DNA: TGTGCCAGCAGCGCCTGGACTAGCGGGAGGGCCGACAATGAGCAGTTCTTC.

The chain uses TRBV27 and TRBJ2-1; 10 nucleotides agree with TRBD1. CDR3 length equals 15 residues. Germline V gene sequence: CDR1 MNHEY, CDR2 SMNVEV (reference sequence). Losses at the gene ends were 4 bases for V and 3 bases for J; bases not matched to a gene: 3. The DNA of the CDR3 is TGTGCCAGCAGTTCGACAGGGGGCCACTACAATGAGCAGTTCTTC. As protein: CASSSTGGHYNEQFF.

J is TRBJ2-1 and V is TRBV6-1, with TRBD2 identical over 8 bases. Trimming removed 6 bases from V and 1 base from J; junction bases left unmatched: 8. Germline CDR1 reads MNHNS; CDR2 reads SASEGT. The CDR3 covers 16 residues. Here the CDR3 DNA reads TGTGCCAGCAGACCTCCGGGACTAGGATCCTACAATGAGCAGTTCTTC. Amino acids: CASRPPGLGSYNEQFF.

The V and J genes are TRBV19 and TRBJ1-2; D call uncertain. Between the trimmed V and J ends, which lost 5 bases and 4 bases, there was a span of 14 bases. The germline gives CDR1 LNHDA, CDR2 SQIVND (reference sequence). This CDR3 is 14 amino acids long. Written as DNA, the CDR3 is TGTGCCAGTAGTGTGGCGGGCGGGCTCTATGGCTACACCTTC. Its translation: CASSVAGGLYGYTF. The full variable domain, in which reference TRBV19 and TRBJ1-2 provide the parts outside the CDR3, is DGGITQSPKYLFRKEGQNVTLSCEQNLNHDAMYWYRQDPGQGLRLIYYSQIVNDFQKGDIAEGYSVSREKKESFPLTVTSAQKNPTAFYLCASSVAGGLYGYTFGSGTRLTVV.

The V and J genes are TRBV25-1 and TRBJ1-4; D unclear. Germline V gene sequence: CDR1 MGHDK, CDR2 SYGVNS. The CDR3 has 14 amino acids. With 1 base removed from V and 8 bases from J, the gap between germline ends came to 11 bases. The CDR3 DNA follows: TGTGCCAGCAGTGAATGGGGAGAAGGCGAAAAACTGTTTTTT. It yields the protein CASSEWGEGEKLFF.

Many counts were recorded for this clonotype. The J gene is TRBJ2-1, the V gene TRBV6-2 or TRBV6-3, with 10 positions matching TRBD2. The CDR3 spans 20 residues. Germline V lookup: CDR1 MNHEY, CDR2 SVGEGT. V was clipped by 6 bases and J by 0 bases; unmatched bases: 17. CDR3 bases: TGTGCCAGCAGACCTCTTTTCTTAGCGGGAGGTTTACTCTCCTACAATGAGCAGTTCTTC. This translates into CASRPLFLAGGLLSYNEQFF.

This clonotype was counted only a few times. The rearrangement links TRBV5-1 to TRBJ2-6; perhaps TRBD2 as D (5 bases). V was trimmed by 0 bases and J by 0 bases, leaving 7 bases between them. The CDR3 totals 16 residues. In germline, CDR1 is SGHRS, CDR2 YFSETQ. In nucleotides, the CDR3 is TGCGCCAGCAGCTTGGCCGGGGTCTCTGGGGCCAACGTCCTGACTTTC. Protein: CASSLAGVSGANVLTF.

This clonotype was counted at least ten times. The chain carries TRBV28 and TRBJ1-1; the D is unclear. This CDR3 has 11 residues. Trimming stripped 5 bases from V and 11 bases from J, with 12 bases between. The germline V gene has CDR1 MDHEN and CDR2 SYDVKM. The CDR3 nucleotides read TGTGCCAGCAGTCCAGCGCAAAGGGCTTTCTTT. Translation gives CASSPAQRAFF.

In its sample, this clonotype was seen many times. The chain combines TRBV5-1 with TRBJ2-3; 9 nucleotides line up with TRBD1. V lost 5 bases, J lost 2 bases, and 6 bases stayed unmatched. This CDR3 spans 15 amino acids. Per the germline V gene, CDR1 is SGHRS and CDR2 is YFSETQ. The CDR3 coding sequence is TGCGCCAGCAGAACGGACAGGGGCATCACAGATACGCAGTATTTT. Protein sequence: CASRTDRGITDTQYF.

The chain recombines TRBV11-2 with TRBJ2-7, with 9 bases that match TRBD1. Germline V gene data show CDR1 as SGHAT and CDR2 as FQNNGV. This CDR3 has 15 amino acids. V dropped 5 bases and J dropped 2; count of bases not matched to a gene: 7. The CDR3 DNA sequence: TGTGCCAGCAGCCCTGGGACAGGGAACCCCTACGAGCAGTACTTC. Translation gives CASSPGTGNPYEQYF.